This T cell receptor beta chain emerged from a study of blood T cells in healthy people across ages. The authors ran a second PCR of roughly 6 to 12 cycles using a sample-barcoded 5' primer and a J-beta primer mix. TCRdb fed the 5' RACE reads into MiXCR, producing one record per CDR3 protein. Seen here are 540,000 or so distinct CDR3 sequences, roughly 48% observed once, and the top ten hold around 25%. Study conclusions and caveats: Reliance upon unsorted PBMCs precluded definitive naive versus antigen-experienced comparison.

Points on this clonotype: What it binds is not known.

The CDR3 is 12 amino acids. Germline V lookup: CDR1 SGHTA, CDR2 FQGNSA. With 5 bases removed from V and 7 bases from J, the gap between germline ends came to 11 bases. The sequencing sample was made of blood. The receptor comes from a man aged 80 or over in good health. The genes are TRBV7-2 and TRBJ1-2; D is undetermined. The CDR3 region has the DNA TGTGCCAGCAGCCCGGCCTCGGGTGGCTACACCTTC. Encoded protein: CASSPASGGYTF.